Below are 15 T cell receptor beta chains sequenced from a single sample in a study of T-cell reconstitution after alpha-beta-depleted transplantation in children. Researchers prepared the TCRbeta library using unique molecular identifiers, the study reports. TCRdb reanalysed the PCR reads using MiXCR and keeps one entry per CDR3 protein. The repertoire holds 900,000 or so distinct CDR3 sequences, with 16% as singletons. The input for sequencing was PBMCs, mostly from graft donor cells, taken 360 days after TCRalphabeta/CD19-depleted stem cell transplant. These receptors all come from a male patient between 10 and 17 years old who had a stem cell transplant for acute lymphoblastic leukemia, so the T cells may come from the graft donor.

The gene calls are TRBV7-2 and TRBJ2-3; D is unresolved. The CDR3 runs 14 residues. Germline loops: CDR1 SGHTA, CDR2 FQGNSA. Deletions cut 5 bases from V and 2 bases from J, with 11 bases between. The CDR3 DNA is TGTGCCAGCAGCCCACGACCAAACACAGATACGCAGTATTTT. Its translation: CASSPRPNTDTQYF.

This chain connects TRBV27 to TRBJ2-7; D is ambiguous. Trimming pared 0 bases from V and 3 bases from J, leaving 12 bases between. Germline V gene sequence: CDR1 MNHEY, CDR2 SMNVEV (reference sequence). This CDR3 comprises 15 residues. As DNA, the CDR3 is TGTGCCAGCAGTTTATCGATGCTGTGGAGCTACGAGCAGTACTTC. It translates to CASSLSMLWSYEQYF.

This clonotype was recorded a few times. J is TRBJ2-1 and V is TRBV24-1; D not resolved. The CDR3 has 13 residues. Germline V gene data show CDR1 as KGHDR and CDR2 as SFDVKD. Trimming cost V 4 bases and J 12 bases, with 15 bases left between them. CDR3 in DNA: TGTGCCACCAGTGACTTAGGCCAACTTTCGCAGTTCTTC. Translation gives CATSDLGQLSQFF.

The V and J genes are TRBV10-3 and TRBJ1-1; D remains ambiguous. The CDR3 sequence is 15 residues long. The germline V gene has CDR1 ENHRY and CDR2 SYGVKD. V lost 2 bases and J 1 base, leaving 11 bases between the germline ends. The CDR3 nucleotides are TGTGCCATCAGTGAGGTTGGGGTCTGGAACACTGAAGCTTTCTTT. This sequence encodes CAISEVGVWNTEAFF.

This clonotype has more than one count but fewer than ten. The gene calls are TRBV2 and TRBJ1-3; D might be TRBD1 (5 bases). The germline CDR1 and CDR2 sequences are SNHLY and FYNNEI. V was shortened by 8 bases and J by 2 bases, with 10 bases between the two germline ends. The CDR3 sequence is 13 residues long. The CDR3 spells CASREGTGNTIYF. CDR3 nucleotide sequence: TGTGCCAGCCGGGAGGGGACTGGAAACACCATATATTTT.

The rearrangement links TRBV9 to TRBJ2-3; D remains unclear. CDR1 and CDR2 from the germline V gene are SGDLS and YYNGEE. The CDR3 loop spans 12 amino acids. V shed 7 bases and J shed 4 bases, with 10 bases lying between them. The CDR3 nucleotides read TGTGCCAGCGCCAGACCAGCAGATACGCAGTATTTT. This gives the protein CASARPADTQYF.

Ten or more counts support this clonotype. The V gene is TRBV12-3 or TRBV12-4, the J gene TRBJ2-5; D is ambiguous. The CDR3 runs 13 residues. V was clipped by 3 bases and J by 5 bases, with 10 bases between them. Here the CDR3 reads CASSFLVGETQYF. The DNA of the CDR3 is TGTGCCAGCAGTTTTCTAGTTGGCGAGACCCAGTACTTC.

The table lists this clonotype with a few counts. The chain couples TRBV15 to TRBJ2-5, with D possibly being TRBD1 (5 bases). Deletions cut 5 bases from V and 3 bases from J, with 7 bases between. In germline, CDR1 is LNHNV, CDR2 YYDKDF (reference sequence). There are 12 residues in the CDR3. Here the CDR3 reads CATSQGEETQYF. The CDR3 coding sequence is TGTGCCACCAGCCAAGGGGAAGAGACCCAGTACTTC.

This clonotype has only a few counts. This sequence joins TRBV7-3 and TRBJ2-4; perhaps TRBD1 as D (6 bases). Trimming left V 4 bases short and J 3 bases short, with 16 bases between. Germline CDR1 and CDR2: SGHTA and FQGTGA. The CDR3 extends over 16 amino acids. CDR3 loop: CASSSPGQRVKNIQYF. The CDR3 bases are TGTGCCAGCAGCTCCCCCGGACAGAGGGTCAAAAACATTCAGTACTTC.

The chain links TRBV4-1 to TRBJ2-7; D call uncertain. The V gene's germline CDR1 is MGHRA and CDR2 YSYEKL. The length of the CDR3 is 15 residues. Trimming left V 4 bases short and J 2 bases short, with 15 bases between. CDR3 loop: CASSLSPRRTYEQYF. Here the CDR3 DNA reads TGCGCCAGCAGCCTCAGCCCCCGGCGAACCTACGAGCAGTACTTC.

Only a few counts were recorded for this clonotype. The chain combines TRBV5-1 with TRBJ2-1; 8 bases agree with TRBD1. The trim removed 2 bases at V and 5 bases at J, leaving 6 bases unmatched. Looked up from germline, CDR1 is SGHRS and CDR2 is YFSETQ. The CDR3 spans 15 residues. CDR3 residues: CASSFHGQGDNEQFF. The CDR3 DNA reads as TGCGCCAGCAGCTTTCACGGACAGGGAGACAATGAGCAGTTCTTC.

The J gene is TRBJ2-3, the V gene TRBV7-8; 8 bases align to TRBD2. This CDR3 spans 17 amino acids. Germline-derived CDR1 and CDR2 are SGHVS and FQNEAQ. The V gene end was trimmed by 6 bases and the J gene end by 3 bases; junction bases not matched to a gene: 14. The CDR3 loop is CASRQPVPGLGTDTQYF. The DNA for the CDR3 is TGTGCCAGCAGGCAGCCCGTCCCGGGACTAGGGACAGATACGCAGTATTTT.

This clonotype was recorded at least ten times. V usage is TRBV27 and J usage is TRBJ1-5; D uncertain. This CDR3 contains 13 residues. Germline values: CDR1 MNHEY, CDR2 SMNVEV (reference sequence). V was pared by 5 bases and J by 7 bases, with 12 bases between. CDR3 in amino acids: CASSRTGGQPQHF. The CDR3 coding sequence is TGTGCCAGCAGTCGCACGGGCGGACAGCCCCAGCATTTT.

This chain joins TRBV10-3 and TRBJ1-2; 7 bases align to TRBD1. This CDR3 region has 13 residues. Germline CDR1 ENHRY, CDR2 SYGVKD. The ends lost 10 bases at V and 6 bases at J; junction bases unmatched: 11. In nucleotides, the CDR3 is TGTGCCACCGGGGACAGTTGGAGGCATGGCTACACCTTC. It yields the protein CATGDSWRHGYTF.

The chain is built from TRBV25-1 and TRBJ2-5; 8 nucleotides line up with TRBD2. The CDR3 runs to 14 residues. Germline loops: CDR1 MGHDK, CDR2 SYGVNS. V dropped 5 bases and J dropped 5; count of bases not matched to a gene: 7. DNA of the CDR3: TGTGCCAGCAGTAAGTCAGCGGGAGCGGAGACCCAGTACTTC. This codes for CASSKSAGAETQYF. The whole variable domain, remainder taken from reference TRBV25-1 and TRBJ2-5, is EADIYQTPRYLVIGTGKKITLECSQTMGHDKMYWYQQDPGMELHLIHYSYGVNSTEKGDLSSESTVSRIRTEHFPLTLESARPSHTSQYLCASSKSAGAETQYFGPGTRLLVL.